This T cell receptor (beta chain) was identified in a study of T cell responses to AZD1222 COVID-19 vaccine. Turning to this clone: The antigen is unknown.

CDR3 length equals 15 residues. Trimming removed 3 bases from V and 9 bases from J; junction bases left unmatched: 12. Germline CDR1 reads LNHDA; CDR2 reads SQIVND (reference sequence). Notes on the study in general: Nearly half of spike-specific TCRs reportedly target variant regions that are unmutated in the B.1.351 and B.1.1.7 variants. Females outnumbered males among donors, who were mostly white British; clonal diversity was possibly underestimated. The number of AZD1222 recipients seropositive at baseline was only five to seven.

Produced via immunoSEQ multiplex PCR; TCRdb's table is partial and in-frame only. Among 200,000 or so clones listed, more than 75% were seen once. The chain links TRBV19 to TRBJ2-7, with 9 nucleotides matching TRBD2. The TCR sequence derives from an adult in good health. Here the sequenced sample was peripheral blood, taken on day 0 of AZD1222 vaccination. The CDR3 region is CASSILGASGTRQYF. The CDR3 DNA reads TGTGCCAGTAGTATCCTAGGGGCTAGCGGGACAAGGCAGTACTTC. The whole variable domain, remainder taken from reference TRBV19 and TRBJ2-7, is DGGITQSPKYLFRKEGQNVTLSCEQNLNHDAMYWYRQDPGQGLRLIYYSQIVNDFQKGDIAEGYSVSREKKESFPLTVTSAQKNPTAFYLCASSILGASGTRQYFGPGTRLTVT.